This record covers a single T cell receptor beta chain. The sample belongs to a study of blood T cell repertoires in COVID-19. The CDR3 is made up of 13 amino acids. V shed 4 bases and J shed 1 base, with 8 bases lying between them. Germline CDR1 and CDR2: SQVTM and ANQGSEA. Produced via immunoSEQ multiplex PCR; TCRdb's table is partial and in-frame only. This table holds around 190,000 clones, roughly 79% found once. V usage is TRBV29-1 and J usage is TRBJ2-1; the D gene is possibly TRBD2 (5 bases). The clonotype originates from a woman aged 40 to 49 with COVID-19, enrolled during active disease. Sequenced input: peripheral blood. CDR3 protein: CSVAPGSYNEQFF. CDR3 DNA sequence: TGCAGCGTTGCCCCGGGGTCCTACAATGAGCAGTTCTTC.